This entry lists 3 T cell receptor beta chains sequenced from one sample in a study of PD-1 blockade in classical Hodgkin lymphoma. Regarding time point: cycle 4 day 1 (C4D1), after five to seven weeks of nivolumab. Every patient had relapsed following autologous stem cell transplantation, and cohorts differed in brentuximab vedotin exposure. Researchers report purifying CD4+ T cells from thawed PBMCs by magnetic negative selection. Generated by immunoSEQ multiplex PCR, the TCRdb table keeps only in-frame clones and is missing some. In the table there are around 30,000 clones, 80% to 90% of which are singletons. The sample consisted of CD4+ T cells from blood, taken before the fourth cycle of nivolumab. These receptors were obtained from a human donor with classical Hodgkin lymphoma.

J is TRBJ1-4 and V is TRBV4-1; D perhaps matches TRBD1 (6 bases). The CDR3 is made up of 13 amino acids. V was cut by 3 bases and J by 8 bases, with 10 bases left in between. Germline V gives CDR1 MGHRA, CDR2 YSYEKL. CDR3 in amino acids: CASSQNRGEKLFF. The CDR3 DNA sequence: TGCGCCAGCAGCCAGAATAGGGGGGAAAAACTGTTTTTT.

In DNA form, the CDR3 reads TGTGCCAGCAGATCATCCCCAGATACGCAGTATTTT. It specifies CASRSSPDTQYF. The chain has TRBV6-5 and TRBJ2-3; no reliable D call. CDR1 and CDR2 from the germline V gene are MNHEY and SVGAGI. This CDR3 region has 12 residues. Trimming took off 6 bases at V and 4 bases at J, with 8 bases between the two ends.

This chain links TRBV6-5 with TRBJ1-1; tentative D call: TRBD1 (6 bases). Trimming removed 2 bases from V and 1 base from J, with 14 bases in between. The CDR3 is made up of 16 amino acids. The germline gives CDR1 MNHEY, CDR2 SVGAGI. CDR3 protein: CASSYGRLTGNTEAFF. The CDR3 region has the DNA TGTGCCAGCAGTTACGGACGATTGACAGGGAACACTGAAGCTTTCTTT.